Shown below are 23 T cell receptor beta chains from a single sample sequenced in a study of blood T cells in healthy people across ages. A second PCR, run for roughly 6 to 11 cycles, used a sample-barcoded 5' primer plus a J-beta primer mix. TCRdb fed the 5' RACE reads into MiXCR, producing one record per CDR3 protein. This table holds 600,000 or so distinct CDR3 sequences, about 30% found once. Sequencing was done on a sample of blood. These receptors all come from a woman older than 75 in good health.

This clonotype was found many times. V gene TRBV6-6 combines with J gene TRBJ1-1; D gene uncertain. V was pared by 4 bases and J by 12 bases, with 12 bases between. The germline V gene has CDR1 MNHNY and CDR2 SVGAGI (reference sequence). The CDR3 covers 11 residues. DNA for the CDR3: TGTGCCAGCAGTTCCCTGCCCATACCTTTCTTT. Translating it yields CASSSLPIPFF.

This clonotype was seen many times. V gene TRBV12-3 or TRBV12-4 combines with J gene TRBJ1-1; no reliable D call. This CDR3 spans 14 amino acids. With 8 bases removed from V and 4 bases from J, the gap between germline ends came to 17 bases. Written as DNA, the CDR3 is TGTGCCAGCGGGCTCGGGCTGGGCGGCACTGAAGCTTTCTTT. Translation gives CASGLGLGGTEAFF.

This clonotype has more than one count but fewer than ten. The chain employs TRBV7-2 and TRBJ2-4, with 7 bases aligning to TRBD1. The trim removed 6 bases at V and 8 bases at J, leaving 4 bases unmatched. The CDR3 is 12 residues long. Germline-derived CDR1 and CDR2 are SGHTA and FQGNSA. The chain's CDR3 is CASSDREYIQYF. The CDR3, as DNA: TGTGCCAGCAGTGACAGGGAGTACATTCAGTACTTC.

Of note for this clonotype: An end of the junction differs from the germline gene, which may be a read error. The genes are TRBV3-1 and TRBJ2-3; 7 nucleotides match TRBD1. Germline values: CDR1 LGHDT, CDR2 YNNKEL (reference sequence). The CDR3 is made up of 13 amino acids. CDR3 nucleotides: TGTGCCAGCAGCCAAGAAAGGACAGGTACGCAGTATTTT. Encoded protein: CASSQERTGTQYF.

Many counts were recorded for this clonotype. This chain connects TRBV29-1 to TRBJ2-3; D uncertain. Germline V lookup: CDR1 SQVTM, CDR2 ANQGSEA. V was trimmed by 3 bases and J by 0 bases, leaving 4 bases between them. The CDR3 loop spans 12 amino acids. CDR3 protein: CSVDQSTDTQYF. CDR3 nucleotides: TGCAGCGTTGACCAGAGCACAGATACGCAGTATTTT.

This chain connects TRBV5-1 to TRBJ2-7, with 12 bases aligning to TRBD1. TRBJ2-5 explains the end of the DNA better; the J call may be wrong. The CDR3 totals 17 residues. Germline CDR1 is SGHRS and CDR2 is YFSETQ. This chain's CDR3 is CASSPTAGQGASGTQYF. The CDR3 nucleotides are TGCGCCAGCAGCCCTACCGCGGGACAGGGGGCATCAGGGACCCAGTACTTC.

This clonotype showed up many times. The chain has TRBV5-1 and TRBJ2-5; D is perhaps TRBD1 or TRBD2 (5 bases each). Germline V gene lookup returns CDR1 SGHRS and CDR2 YFSETQ. Trimming left V 6 bases short and J 2 bases short, with 17 bases between. The CDR3 consists of 15 residues. The CDR3 DNA is TGCGCCAGCACCCCTACGGGGCAGCTTCAAGAGACCCAGTACTTC. Amino acid sequence: CASTPTGQLQETQYF.

This clonotype was counted many times. The chain combines TRBV20-1 with TRBJ2-4; D gene uncertain. The CDR3 sequence is 13 residues long. Between the trimmed V and J ends, which lost 6 bases and 3 bases, there was a span of 12 bases. Per germline, CDR1 DFQATT and CDR2 SNEGSKA (reference sequence). This CDR3 is CSAPWAGKNIQYF. DNA of the CDR3: TGCAGTGCCCCCTGGGCAGGCAAAAACATTCAGTACTTC.

At least ten counts were recorded for this clonotype. The chain uses TRBV3-1 and TRBJ2-5; TRBD2 agrees at 8 bases. Germline CDR1 and CDR2: LGHDT and YNNKEL (reference sequence). V shed 0 bases, J shed 2 bases, and the junction held 5 bases outside the gene matches. The CDR3 is made up of 16 amino acids. The CDR3 region has the DNA TGTGCCAGCAGCCAAGAAGAAACTAGCGGACAAGAGACCCAGTACTTC. Translating gives CASSQEETSGQETQYF.

This clonotype was detected only a few times. The V call is TRBV6-1, the J call TRBJ1-1; D unresolved. This CDR3 has 14 residues. Trimming pared 4 bases from V and 2 bases from J, leaving 11 bases between. Germline-derived CDR1 and CDR2 are MNHNS and SASEGT. CDR3 sequence reads: CASSVDHGNTEAFF. The CDR3 nucleotides are TGTGCCAGCAGTGTGGATCACGGAAACACTGAAGCTTTCTTT.

This clonotype was found a few times. Possible read error: a much larger clone is one base away. The CDR3 DNA reads as TGTGCCAGCAGCGTACTCCAGGGGGGGTACAATGAGCAGTTCTTC. This sequence encodes CASSVLQGGYNEQFF. V and J are TRBV9 and TRBJ2-1, with D possibly being TRBD1 or TRBD2 (7 bases each). With 1 base removed from V and 4 bases from J, the gap between germline ends came to 12 bases. Per the germline V gene, CDR1 is SGDLS and CDR2 is YYNGEE. The CDR3 contains 15 residues. The full variable domain, its missing parts supplied by reference TRBV9 and TRBJ2-1, is DSGVTQTPKHLITATGQRVTLRCSPRSGDLSVYWYQQSLDQGLQFLIQYYNGEERAKGNILERFSAQQFPDLHSELNLSSLELGDSALYFCASSVLQGGYNEQFFGPGTRLTVL.

This clonotype showed up many times. V gene TRBV30 combines with J gene TRBJ2-6; no clear D. This CDR3 has 14 residues. Per the germline V gene, CDR1 is GTSNPN and CDR2 is SVGIG (reference sequence). The V end was cut by 1 base, the J end by 2 bases, with 6 bases between. CDR3 protein: CAWSGVAGANVLTF. CDR3 DNA sequence: TGTGCCTGGAGTGGAGTGGCTGGGGCCAACGTCCTGACTTTC. The full variable domain, in which reference TRBV30 and TRBJ2-6 provide the parts outside the CDR3, is SQTIHQWPATLVQPVGSPLSLECTVEGTSNPNLYWYRQAAGRGLQLLFYSVGIGQISSEVPQNLSASRPQDRQFILSSKKLLLSDSGFYLCAWSGVAGANVLTFGAGSRLTVL.

This clonotype was counted at least ten times. This chain connects TRBV3-1 to TRBJ1-1; D is uncertain. CDR1 is LGHDT, CDR2 YNNKEL, per germline (reference sequence). V shed 0 bases and J shed 5 bases, with 10 bases lying between them. The CDR3 spans 14 residues. CDR3 coding DNA: TGTGCCAGCAGCCAAGATGGGGTGGGGACTGAAGCTTTCTTT. Translated: CASSQDGVGTEAFF.

The table lists this clonotype with many counts. This chain uses TRBV7-2 with TRBJ2-1, with D hard to call. Deletions cut 1 base from V and 0 bases from J, with 4 bases between. CDR1 is SGHTA and CDR2 is FQGNSA in the germline V gene. The CDR3 covers 14 residues. The CDR3 sequence: CASSLGLSYNEQFF. CDR3 nucleotides: TGTGCCAGCAGCTTAGGCCTCTCCTACAATGAGCAGTTCTTC.

J is TRBJ2-3 and V is TRBV4-2; 11 nucleotides align to TRBD2. The CDR3 spans 16 residues. The V gene end was trimmed by 4 bases and the J gene end by 2 bases; junction bases not matched to a gene: 5. Germline CDR1 LGHNA, CDR2 YNFKEQ. The CDR3 nucleotides are TGTGCCAGCAGCCCTTATAGCGGGGGGGCCACAGATACGCAGTATTTT. This gives the protein CASSPYSGGATDTQYF.

This chain connects TRBV2 to TRBJ2-3, with a tentative D call TRBD2 (5 bases). Trimming took 8 bases from V and 14 from J, leaving 17 bases between them. The CDR3 has 11 amino acids. The V gene's germline CDR1 is SNHLY and CDR2 FYNNEI. Here the CDR3 DNA reads TGTGCCAGCCGCGGAGCGGAGTCGAGGTATTTT. Amino acids: CASRGAESRYF.

V is TRBV5-1 and J is TRBJ2-7; no clear D gene. This CDR3 is 14 amino acids long. The V end was cut by 3 bases, the J end by 7 bases, with 17 bases between. Germline V gene lookup returns CDR1 SGHRS and CDR2 YFSETQ. Written as DNA, the CDR3 is TGCGCCAGCAGCTGGAGTGGACGACAAAATGAGCAGTACTTC. Translating it yields CASSWSGRQNEQYF.

Many counts were recorded for this clonotype. J is TRBJ2-1 and V is TRBV7-2; D remains unclear. The V end was cut by 5 bases, the J end by 4 bases, with 9 bases between. CDR1 is SGHTA, CDR2 FQGNSA, per germline. The CDR3 loop spans 13 amino acids. The CDR3 DNA reads TGTGCCAGCAGCCCAACGGAGTACAATGAGCAGTTCTTC. This sequence encodes CASSPTEYNEQFF.

This clonotype was seen a handful of times. The chain has TRBV10-2 and TRBJ2-1; the match to TRBD2 covers 7 bases. Trimming cost V 2 bases and J 6 bases; bases outside gene matches: 7. The length of the CDR3 is 15 residues. The germline gives CDR1 WSHSY, CDR2 SAAADI. CDR3 protein: CASSESAKRGNEQFF. The CDR3 DNA reads as TGCGCCAGCAGTGAGAGCGCCAAGCGGGGCAATGAGCAGTTCTTC.

This clonotype was counted ten times or more. The J gene is TRBJ1-4, the V gene TRBV3-1, with D unclear. V lost 0 bases and J lost 11, with 19 bases in between. The CDR3 covers 16 residues. In germline, CDR1 is LGHDT, CDR2 YNNKEL (reference sequence). Written as DNA, the CDR3 is TGTGCCAGCAGCCAAGATATGACACGACCGGGTTTGAAACTGTTTTTT. Amino acid sequence: CASSQDMTRPGLKLFF. Full variable domain (remainder filled in from reference TRBV3-1 and TRBJ1-4): DTAVSQTPKYLVTQMGNDKSIKCEQNLGHDTMYWYKQDSKKFLKIMFSYNNKELIINETVPNRFSPKSPDKAHLNLHINSLELGDSAVYFCASSQDMTRPGLKLFFGSGTQLSVL.

In regard to this clonotype: Its ends do not fully match the called genes, so a read error is possible. V and J are TRBV12-3 or TRBV12-4 and TRBJ2-2, with 10 bases aligning to TRBD1. This CDR3 comprises 16 residues. The CDR3 bases are TGTGCCAGCAGTGAACCCGGGACAGGGGCCACCGGGGAGCCGTTTTTT. Encoded protein: CASSEPGTGATGEPFF.

This sequence joins TRBV28 and TRBJ1-1; D is possibly TRBD1 (5 bases). The CDR3 extends over 13 amino acids. The germline V and J ends were trimmed by 7 bases and 0 bases, with 9 bases remaining between them. The germline V gene has CDR1 MDHEN and CDR2 SYDVKM. For the CDR3, the DNA is TGTGCCAGCATCGGACACATGAACACTGAAGCTTTCTTT. This codes for CASIGHMNTEAFF.

This clonotype has only a few counts. CDR3 DNA: TGTGCCGGATACAGGGACGGGGGCTACACCTTC. Protein: CAGYRDGGYTF. The chain recombines TRBV28 with TRBJ1-2; D is perhaps TRBD1 (6 bases). There are 11 residues in the CDR3. V was shortened by 11 bases and J by 8 bases, with 15 bases between the two germline ends. Per germline, CDR1 MDHEN and CDR2 SYDVKM.